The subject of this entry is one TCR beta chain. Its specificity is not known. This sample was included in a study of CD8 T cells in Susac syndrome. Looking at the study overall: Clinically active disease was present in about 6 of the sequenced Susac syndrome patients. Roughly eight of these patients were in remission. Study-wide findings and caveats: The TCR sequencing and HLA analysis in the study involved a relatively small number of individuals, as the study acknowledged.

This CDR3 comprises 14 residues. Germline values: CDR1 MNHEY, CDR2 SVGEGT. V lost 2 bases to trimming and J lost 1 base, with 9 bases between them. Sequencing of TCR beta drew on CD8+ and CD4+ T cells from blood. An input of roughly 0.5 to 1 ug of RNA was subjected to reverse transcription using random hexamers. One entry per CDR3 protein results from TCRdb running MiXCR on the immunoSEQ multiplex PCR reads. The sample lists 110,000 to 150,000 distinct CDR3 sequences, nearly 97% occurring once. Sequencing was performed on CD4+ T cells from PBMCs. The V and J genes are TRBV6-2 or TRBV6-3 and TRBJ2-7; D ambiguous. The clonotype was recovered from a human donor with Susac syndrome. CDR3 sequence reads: CASSYGLESYEQYF. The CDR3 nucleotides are TGTGCCAGCAGTTACGGTCTAGAATCCTACGAGCAGTACTTC.